This T cell receptor beta chain is from a study of T cell responses to AZD1222 COVID-19 vaccine. Germline CDR1 reads MGHRA; CDR2 reads YSYEKL. The CDR3 totals 18 residues. The V gene lost 0 bases and the J gene lost 6 bases, with 21 bases spanning the gap. This clone was seen a single time. The repertoire was sequenced with immunoSEQ multiplex PCR; TCRdb's copy has only in-frame clones and lacks some. The sample yields about 140,000 clones, approximately 89% seen once. This clonotype was obtained from an adult in good health. This chain links TRBV4-1 with TRBJ1-5; TRBD1 is a possible D gene (6 bases). The sample consisted of peripheral blood, taken on day 0 of AZD1222 vaccination. Here the CDR3 DNA reads TGCGCCAGCAGCCAAGATGGTCATTCCAGGGGATTCACTCAGCCCCAGCATTTT. Its translation is CASSQDGHSRGFTQPQHF.